Below, one TCR beta chain is given with its context. Germline CDR1 is SNHLY and CDR2 is FYNNEI. The CDR3 loop spans 13 amino acids. Trimming at V came to 7 bases and at J to 10 bases, leaving 9 bases not matched to a gene. The protocol was immunoSEQ multiplex PCR, while the TCRdb copy is restricted to in-frame clones and leaves out a portion. This repertoire shows 200,000 to 250,000 clones, about four fifths found once; its top ten account for 1.8%. Participants were aged 18 to 89 years, lived in under 25 US areas, and enrolled virtually. Recovered status in Cohort 3 required two negative PCRs, clearance, or symptom resolution. This sample is part of a study of blood T cell repertoires in COVID-19. Study-level background: PBMCs, B-cell-depleted T cells, or T cells provided the cDNA or gDNA that made up the material.

The TCR was taken from a man aged 60-69 years who had recovered from COVID-19. The rearrangement links TRBV2 to TRBJ2-4; 8 nucleotides align to TRBD2. Material: PBMCs or T cells enriched from blood (not recorded which). CDR3 DNA sequence: TGTGCCAGCATCGTATCACGCGGGGGGATTCAGTACTTC. Amino acids: CASIVSRGGIQYF. The variable domain in full, completed from reference TRBV2 and TRBJ2-4, reads EPEVTQTPSHQVTQMGQEVILRCVPISNHLYFYWYRQILGQKVEFLVSFYNNEISEKSEIFDDQFSVERPDGSNFTLKIRSTKLEDSAMYFCASIVSRGGIQYFGAGTRLSVL.